The 4 T cell receptor beta chains below come from one sample, sequenced in a study of OX40 agonist ivuxolimab in advanced cancers. The repertoire was sequenced with immunoSEQ multiplex PCR; TCRdb's copy has only in-frame clones and lacks some. The sample lists around 76,000 clones; about nine tenths were seen once. Sample: CD4+ or CD8+ T cells sorted from blood, taken in a trial of the OX40 agonist ivuxolimab. The receptors stem from an adult with an advanced solid tumor such as melanoma, head and neck, liver or kidney cancer.

J is TRBJ2-6 and V is TRBV27; 8 positions agree with TRBD1. The germline gives CDR1 MNHEY, CDR2 SMNVEV (reference sequence). This CDR3 has 20 amino acids. V gave up 2 bases and J gave up 3 bases; unmatched junction bases: 15. The DNA for the CDR3 is TGTGCCAGCAGTTTAAGGGGTCGGGGGCAGGGGGCTATTGGGGCCAACGTCCTGACTTTC. Translated, it gives CASSLRGRGQGAIGANVLTF. Complete variable domain (other parts from reference TRBV27 and TRBJ2-6): EAQVTQNPRYLITVTGKKLTVTCSQNMNHEYMSWYRQDPGLGLRQIYYSMNVEVTDKGDVPEGYKVSRKEKRNFPLILESPSPNQTSLYFCASSLRGRGQGAIGANVLTFGAGSRLTVL.

This chain's CDR3 is CASSQEGQGQWTQYF. For the CDR3, the DNA is TGCGCCAGCAGCCAAGAGGGGCAGGGGCAGTGGACCCAGTACTTC. The rearrangement joins TRBV4-1 to TRBJ2-5, with D maybe TRBD1 (6 bases). The CDR3 sequence is 15 residues long. The V gene lost 0 bases and the J gene lost 7 bases, with 15 bases spanning the gap. Germline CDR1 MGHRA, CDR2 YSYEKL.

This clone was observed a single time. The chain uses TRBV5-6 and TRBJ1-2, with a weak D call TRBD1 (6 bases). From germline, CDR1 is SGHDT and CDR2 YYEEEE. Trimming took off 3 bases at V and 1 base at J, with 10 bases between the two ends. This CDR3 is built from 14 residues. CDR3 protein: CASSSLQGNYGYTF. The CDR3 DNA follows: TGTGCCAGCAGCTCGCTACAGGGTAACTATGGCTACACCTTC.

This chain uses TRBV19 with TRBJ1-4; 7 nucleotides match TRBD1. CDR1 LNHDA and CDR2 SQIVND come from the germline V gene (reference sequence). V was pared by 0 bases and J by 9 bases, with 4 bases of the junction left unmatched. The CDR3 is made up of 14 amino acids. In nucleotides, the CDR3 is TGTGCCAGTAGTATAGAACCGGGACAGCAAAAACTGTTTTTT. The encoded protein is CASSIEPGQQKLFF.